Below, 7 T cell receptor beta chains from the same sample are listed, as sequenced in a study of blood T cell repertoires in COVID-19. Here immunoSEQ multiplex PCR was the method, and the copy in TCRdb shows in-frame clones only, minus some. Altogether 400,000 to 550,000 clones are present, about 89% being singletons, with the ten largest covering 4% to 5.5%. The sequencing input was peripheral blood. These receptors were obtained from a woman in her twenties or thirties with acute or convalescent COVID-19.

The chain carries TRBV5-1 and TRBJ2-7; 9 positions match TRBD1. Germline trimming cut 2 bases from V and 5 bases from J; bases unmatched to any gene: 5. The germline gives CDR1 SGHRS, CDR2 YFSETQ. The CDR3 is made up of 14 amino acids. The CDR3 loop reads CASSFTGGSDEQYF. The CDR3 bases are TGCGCCAGCAGCTTCACAGGGGGCAGCGACGAGCAGTACTTC.

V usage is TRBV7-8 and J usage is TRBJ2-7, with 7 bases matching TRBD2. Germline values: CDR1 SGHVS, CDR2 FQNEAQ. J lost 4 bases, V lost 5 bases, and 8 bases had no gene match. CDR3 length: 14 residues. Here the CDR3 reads CASSRGGAGYEQYF. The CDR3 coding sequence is TGTGCCAGCAGCCGCGGGGGAGCCGGGTACGAGCAGTACTTC.

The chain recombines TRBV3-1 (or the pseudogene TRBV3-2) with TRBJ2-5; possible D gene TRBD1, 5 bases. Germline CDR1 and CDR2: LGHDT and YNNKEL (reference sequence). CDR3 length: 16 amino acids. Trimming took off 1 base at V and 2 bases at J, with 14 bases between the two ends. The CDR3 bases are TGTGCCAGCAGCCAAGCTTACGGACAAGGACAAGAGACCCAGTACTTC. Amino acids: CASSQAYGQGQETQYF.

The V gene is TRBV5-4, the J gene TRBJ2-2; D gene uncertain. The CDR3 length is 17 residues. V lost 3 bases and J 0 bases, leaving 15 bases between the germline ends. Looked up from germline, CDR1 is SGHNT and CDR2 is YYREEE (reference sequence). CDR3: CASSWAGRNANTGELFF. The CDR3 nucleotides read TGTGCCAGCAGCTGGGCCGGCCGGAATGCGAACACCGGGGAGCTGTTTTTT.

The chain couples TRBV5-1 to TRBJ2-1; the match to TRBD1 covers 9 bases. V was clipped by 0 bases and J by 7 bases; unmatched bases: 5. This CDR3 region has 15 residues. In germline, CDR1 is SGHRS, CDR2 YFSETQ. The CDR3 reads CASSLALDRGNEQFF. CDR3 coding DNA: TGCGCCAGCAGCTTGGCCTTGGACAGGGGTAATGAGCAGTTCTTC. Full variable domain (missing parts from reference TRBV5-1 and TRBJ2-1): KAGVTQTPRYLIKTRGQQVTLSCSPISGHRSVSWYQQTPGQGLQFLFEYFSETQRNKGNFPGRFSGRQFSNSRSEMNVSTLELGDSALYLCASSLALDRGNEQFFGPGTRLTVL.

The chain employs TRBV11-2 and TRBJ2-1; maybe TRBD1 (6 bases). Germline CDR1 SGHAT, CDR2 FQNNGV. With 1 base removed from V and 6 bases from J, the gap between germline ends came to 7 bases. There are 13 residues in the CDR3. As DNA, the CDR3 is TGTGCCAGCAGCTTAGTAGGGGGCAATGAGCAGTTCTTC. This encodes CASSLVGGNEQFF.

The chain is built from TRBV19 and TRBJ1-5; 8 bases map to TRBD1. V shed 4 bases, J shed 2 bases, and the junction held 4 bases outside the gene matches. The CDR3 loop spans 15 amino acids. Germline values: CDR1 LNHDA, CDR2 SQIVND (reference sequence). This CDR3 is CASSTGTGGNQPQHF. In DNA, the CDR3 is TGTGCCAGTAGTACGGGGACAGGCGGCAATCAGCCCCAGCATTTT. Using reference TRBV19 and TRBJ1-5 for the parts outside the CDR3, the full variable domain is DGGITQSPKYLFRKEGQNVTLSCEQNLNHDAMYWYRQDPGQGLRLIYYSQIVNDFQKGDIAEGYSVSREKKESFPLTVTSAQKNPTAFYLCASSTGTGGNQPQHFGDGTRLSIL.